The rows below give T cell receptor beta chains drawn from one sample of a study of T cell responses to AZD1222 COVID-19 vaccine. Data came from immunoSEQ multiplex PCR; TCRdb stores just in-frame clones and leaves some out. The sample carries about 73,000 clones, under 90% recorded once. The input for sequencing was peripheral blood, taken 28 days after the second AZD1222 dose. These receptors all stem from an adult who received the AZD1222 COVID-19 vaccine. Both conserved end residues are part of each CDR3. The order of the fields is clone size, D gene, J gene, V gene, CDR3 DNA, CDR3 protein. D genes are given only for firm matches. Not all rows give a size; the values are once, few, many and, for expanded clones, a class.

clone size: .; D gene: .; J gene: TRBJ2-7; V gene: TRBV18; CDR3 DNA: TGTGCCAGCTCACTTCAGGGGCTGATTTACGAGCAGTACTTC; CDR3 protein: CASSLQGLIYEQYF
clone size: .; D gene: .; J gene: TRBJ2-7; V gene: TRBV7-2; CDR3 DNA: TGTGCCAGCAGCTTAGCGCGTTCAGGAGACAGCAACGAGCAGTACTTC; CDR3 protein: CASSLARSGDSNEQYF
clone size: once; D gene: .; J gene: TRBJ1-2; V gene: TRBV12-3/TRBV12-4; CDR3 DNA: TGTGCCAGCAGTTTAAGAGGGAACTATGGCTACACCTTC; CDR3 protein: CASSLRGNYGYTF
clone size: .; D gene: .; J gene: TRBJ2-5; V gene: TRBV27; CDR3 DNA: TGTGCCAGCAGTTTACTGGGGTCACTGGAGACCCAGTACTTC; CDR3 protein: CASSLLGSLETQYF
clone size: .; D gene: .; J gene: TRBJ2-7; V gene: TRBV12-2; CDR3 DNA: TGTGCAAGTCGCAGGACAGGGGAAGGCTACGAGCAGTACTTC; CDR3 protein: CASRRTGEGYEQYF
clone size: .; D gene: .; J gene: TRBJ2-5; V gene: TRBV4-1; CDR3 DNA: TGCGCCAGCAGCCAAATGCCCATGACCTGGGTCGGGGAGACCCAGTACTTC; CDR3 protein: CASSQMPMTWVGETQYF
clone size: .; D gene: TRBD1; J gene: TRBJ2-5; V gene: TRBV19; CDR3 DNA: TGTGCCAGTACCTCCCCGACAGGGTTAGCCCAGTACTTC; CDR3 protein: CASTSPTGLAQYF
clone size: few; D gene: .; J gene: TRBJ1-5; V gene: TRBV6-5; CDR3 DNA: TGTGCCAGCAGTCCTCCCTCAGCAGAGCCCCAGCATTTT; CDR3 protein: CASSPPSAEPQHF
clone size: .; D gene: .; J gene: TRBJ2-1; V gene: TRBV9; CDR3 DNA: TGTGCCAGCAGCGGCATGCAAAAGAGCTCCTACAATGAGCAGTTCTTC; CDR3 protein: CASSGMQKSSYNEQFF
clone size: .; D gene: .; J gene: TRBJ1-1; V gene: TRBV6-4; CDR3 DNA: TGTGCCAGCAGGGCAACAGTGAACACTGAAGCTTTCTTT; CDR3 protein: CASRATVNTEAFF
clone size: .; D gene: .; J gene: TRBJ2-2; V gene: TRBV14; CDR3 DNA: TGTGCCAGCAGCCCAGCAGGGCAGGCGGAGCTGTTTTTT; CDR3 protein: CASSPAGQAELFF
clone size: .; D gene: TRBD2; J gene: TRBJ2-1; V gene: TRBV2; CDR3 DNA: TGTGCCACCTATAGCGGGGAAGGGGTGCGGGAGCAGTTCTTC; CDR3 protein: CATYSGEGVREQFF
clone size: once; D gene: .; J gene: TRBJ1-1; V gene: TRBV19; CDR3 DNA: TGTGCCAGTAGGGGGGGTGTGAGGATGAACACTGAAGCTTTCTTT; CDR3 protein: CASRGGVRMNTEAFF
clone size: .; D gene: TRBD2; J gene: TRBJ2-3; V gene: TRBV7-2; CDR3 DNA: TGTGCCAGCAGCTATAGCGGGGGTGGCACAGATACGCAGTATTTT; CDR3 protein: CASSYSGGGTDTQYF
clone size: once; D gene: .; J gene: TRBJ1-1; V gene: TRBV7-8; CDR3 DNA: TGTGCCAGCAGCTCCAGTGGCTTTGCGGGGGCTGAAGCTTTCTTT; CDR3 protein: CASSSSGFAGAEAFF
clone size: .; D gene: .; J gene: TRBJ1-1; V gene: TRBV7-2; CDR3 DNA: TGTGCCAGCAGCTTACTAGGGGGAGGATTGAACACTGAAGCTTTCTTT; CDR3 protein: CASSLLGGGLNTEAFF
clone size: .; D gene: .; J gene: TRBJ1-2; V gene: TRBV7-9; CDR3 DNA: TGTGCCAGCAGCTTACTATCAGTTGACTATGGCTACACCTTC; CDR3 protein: CASSLLSVDYGYTF
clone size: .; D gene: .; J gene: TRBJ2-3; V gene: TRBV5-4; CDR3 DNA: TGTGCCAGCCTCGGTAGCACAGATACGCAGTATTTT; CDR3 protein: CASLGSTDTQYF
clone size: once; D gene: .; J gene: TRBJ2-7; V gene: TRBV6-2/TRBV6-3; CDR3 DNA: TGTGCCAGCAGTTACTCGGGGGCGAACGGAGCCTACGAGCAGTACTTC; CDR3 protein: CASSYSGANGAYEQYF
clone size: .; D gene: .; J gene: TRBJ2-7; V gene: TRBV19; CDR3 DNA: TGTGCCAGTAGTACGGGAGGGACAGCCTCCTACGAGCAGTACTTC; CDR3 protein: CASSTGGTASYEQYF
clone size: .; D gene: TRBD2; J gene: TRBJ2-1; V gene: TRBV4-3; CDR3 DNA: TGCGCCAGCAGCCAAGAACTACTAGCGGGGGGGATTATGAGCTCCTACAATGAGCAGTTCTTC; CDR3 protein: CASSQELLAGGIMSSYNEQFF
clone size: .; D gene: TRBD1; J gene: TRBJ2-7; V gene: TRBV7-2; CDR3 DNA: TGTGCCAGCAGCTTGGGGACAGTATCCTACGAGCAGTACTTC; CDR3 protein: CASSLGTVSYEQYF